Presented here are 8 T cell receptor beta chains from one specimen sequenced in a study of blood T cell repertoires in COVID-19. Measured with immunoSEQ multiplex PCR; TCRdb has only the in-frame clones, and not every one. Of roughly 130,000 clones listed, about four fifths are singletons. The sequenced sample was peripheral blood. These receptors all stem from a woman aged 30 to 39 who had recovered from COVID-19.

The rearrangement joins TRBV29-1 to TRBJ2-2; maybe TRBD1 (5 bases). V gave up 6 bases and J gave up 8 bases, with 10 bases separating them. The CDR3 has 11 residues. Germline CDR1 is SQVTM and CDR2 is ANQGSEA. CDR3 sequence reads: CSVMGRGELFF. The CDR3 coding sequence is TGCAGCGTCATGGGGCGGGGGGAGCTGTTTTTT.

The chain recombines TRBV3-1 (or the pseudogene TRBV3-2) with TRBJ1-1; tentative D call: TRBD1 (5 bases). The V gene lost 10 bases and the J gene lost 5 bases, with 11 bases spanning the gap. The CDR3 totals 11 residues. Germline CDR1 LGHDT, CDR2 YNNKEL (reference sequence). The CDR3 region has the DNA TGTGCCACTAATCGGGGGACTGAAGCTTTCTTT. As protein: CATNRGTEAFF.

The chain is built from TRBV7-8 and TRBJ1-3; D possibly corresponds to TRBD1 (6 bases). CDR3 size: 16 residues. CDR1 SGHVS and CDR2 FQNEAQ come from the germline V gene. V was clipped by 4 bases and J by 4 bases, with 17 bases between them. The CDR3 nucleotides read TGTGCCAGCAGCTCAAGCTGGGGGCTAGAAGGAAACACCATATATTTT. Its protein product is CASSSSWGLEGNTIYF.

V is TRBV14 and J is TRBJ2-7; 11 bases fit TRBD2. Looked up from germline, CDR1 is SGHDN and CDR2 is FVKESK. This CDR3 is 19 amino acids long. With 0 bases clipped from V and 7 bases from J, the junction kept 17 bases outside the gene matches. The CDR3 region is CASSQDWISGRASVGEQYF. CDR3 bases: TGTGCCAGCAGCCAAGATTGGATTAGCGGGAGGGCCTCTGTAGGAGAGCAGTACTTC.

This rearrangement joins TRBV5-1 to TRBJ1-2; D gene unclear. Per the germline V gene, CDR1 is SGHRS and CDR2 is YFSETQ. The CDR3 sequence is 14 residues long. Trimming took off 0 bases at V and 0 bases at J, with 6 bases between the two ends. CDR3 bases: TGCGCCAGCAGCTTGGGGCAAGCTAACTATGGCTACACCTTC. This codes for CASSLGQANYGYTF.

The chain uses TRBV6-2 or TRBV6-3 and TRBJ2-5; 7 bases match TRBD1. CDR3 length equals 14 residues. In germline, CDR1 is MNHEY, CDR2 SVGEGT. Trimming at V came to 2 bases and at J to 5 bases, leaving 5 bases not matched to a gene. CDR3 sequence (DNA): TGTGCCAGCAGTTACCCTGGGACAGTCGAGACCCAGTACTTC. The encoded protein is CASSYPGTVETQYF.

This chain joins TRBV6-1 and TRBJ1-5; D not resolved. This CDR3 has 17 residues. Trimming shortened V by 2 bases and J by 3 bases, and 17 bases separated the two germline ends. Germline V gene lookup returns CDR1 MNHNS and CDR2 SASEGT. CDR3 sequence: CASSELPYGVDNQPQHF. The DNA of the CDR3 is TGTGCCAGCAGTGAACTTCCCTACGGGGTTGACAATCAGCCCCAGCATTTT.

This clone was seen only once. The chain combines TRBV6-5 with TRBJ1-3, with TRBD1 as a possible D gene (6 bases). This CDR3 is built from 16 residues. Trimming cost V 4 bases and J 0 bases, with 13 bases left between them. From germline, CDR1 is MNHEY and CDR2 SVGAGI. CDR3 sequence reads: CASSLTTGSSGNTIYF. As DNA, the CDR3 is TGTGCCAGCAGTTTAACGACAGGTAGCTCTGGAAACACCATATATTTT.